Presented here are 5 T cell receptor beta chains from one specimen sequenced in a study of T cell responses to AZD1222 COVID-19 vaccine. Repertoires were generated with immunoSEQ multiplex PCR, while TCRdb's copy carries only in-frame clones and drops some. The sample has around 84,000 clones, 92% seen once. Sequenced material: peripheral blood, taken on day 0 of MenACWY control vaccination. Receptor source: an adult in good health.

The rearrangement uses TRBV9 and TRBJ1-4; D unresolved. V dropped 3 bases and J dropped 7 bases, with 13 bases sitting between them. Germline V gene sequence: CDR1 SGDLS, CDR2 YYNGEE. The CDR3 contains 14 residues. Here the CDR3 DNA reads TGTGCCAGCAGCGCCCAAGCCCTTTCTGAAAAACTGTTTTTT. Protein: CASSAQALSEKLFF.

Comment on this clone: Other DNA variants within this sample encode the same CDR3. The genes are TRBV11-2 and TRBJ2-3; D ambiguous. Germline CDR1 and CDR2: SGHAT and FQNNGV. Trimming left V 5 bases short and J 2 bases short, with 2 bases between. The CDR3 is 11 amino acids. The DNA of the CDR3 is TGTGCCAGCAGCCACACAGATACGCAGTATTTT. Residues: CASSHTDTQYF.

This clone was picked up one time. The rearrangement links TRBV29-1 to TRBJ2-5; D remains ambiguous. V gave up 8 bases and J gave up 3 bases, with 13 bases separating them. In germline, CDR1 is SQVTM, CDR2 ANQGSEA. This CDR3 is built from 12 residues. The CDR3 coding sequence is TGCAGCACCGGAAGGGTCGAAGAGACCCAGTACTTC. Translated, it gives CSTGRVEETQYF.

The chain carries TRBV28 and TRBJ2-3; 7 bases map to TRBD1. CDR1 and CDR2 from the germline V gene are MDHEN and SYDVKM. With V trimmed by 5 bases and J by 1 base, 6 bases remained unmatched. This CDR3 is built from 15 residues. The CDR3: CASSTRTGGTDTQYF. CDR3 nucleotides: TGTGCCAGCAGTACCCGTACAGGGGGCACAGATACGCAGTATTTT.

The V gene is TRBV27, the J gene TRBJ1-5; D is possibly TRBD1 (5 bases). Germline V lookup: CDR1 MNHEY, CDR2 SMNVEV (reference sequence). This CDR3 has 14 residues. V was pared by 6 bases and J by 7 bases, with 16 bases between. The CDR3 sequence: CASSHQQGTQPQHF. As DNA, the CDR3 is TGTGCCAGCAGCCACCAGCAGGGTACACAGCCCCAGCATTTT.